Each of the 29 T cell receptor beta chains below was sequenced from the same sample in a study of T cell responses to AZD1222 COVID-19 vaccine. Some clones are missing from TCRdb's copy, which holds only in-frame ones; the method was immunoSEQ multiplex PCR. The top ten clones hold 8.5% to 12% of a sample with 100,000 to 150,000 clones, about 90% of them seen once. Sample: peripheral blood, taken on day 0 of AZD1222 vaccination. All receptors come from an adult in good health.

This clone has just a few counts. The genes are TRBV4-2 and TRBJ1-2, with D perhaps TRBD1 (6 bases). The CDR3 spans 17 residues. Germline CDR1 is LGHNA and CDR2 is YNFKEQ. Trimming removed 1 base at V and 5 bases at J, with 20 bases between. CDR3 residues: CASSQAPDSLYVYGYTF. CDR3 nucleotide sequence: TGTGCCAGCAGCCAAGCGCCGGACAGCCTGTATGTGTATGGCTACACCTTC.

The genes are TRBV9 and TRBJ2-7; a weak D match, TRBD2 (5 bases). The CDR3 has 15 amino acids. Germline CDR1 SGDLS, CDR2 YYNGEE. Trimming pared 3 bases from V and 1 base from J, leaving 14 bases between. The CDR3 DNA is TGTGCCAGCAGCGGGTCTTTCCCGGGATCCTACGAGCAGTACTTC. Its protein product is CASSGSFPGSYEQYF.

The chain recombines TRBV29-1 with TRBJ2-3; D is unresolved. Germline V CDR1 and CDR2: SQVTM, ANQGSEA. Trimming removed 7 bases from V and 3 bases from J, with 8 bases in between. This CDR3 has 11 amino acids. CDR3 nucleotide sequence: TGCAGCGCCCGAAGGACAGATACGCAGTATTTT. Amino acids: CSARRTDTQYF.

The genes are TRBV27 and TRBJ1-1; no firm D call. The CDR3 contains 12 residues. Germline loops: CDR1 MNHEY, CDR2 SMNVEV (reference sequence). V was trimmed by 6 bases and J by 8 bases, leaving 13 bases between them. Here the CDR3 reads CASSRWEGEAFF. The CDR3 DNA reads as TGTGCCAGCAGCAGATGGGAAGGGGAAGCTTTCTTT.

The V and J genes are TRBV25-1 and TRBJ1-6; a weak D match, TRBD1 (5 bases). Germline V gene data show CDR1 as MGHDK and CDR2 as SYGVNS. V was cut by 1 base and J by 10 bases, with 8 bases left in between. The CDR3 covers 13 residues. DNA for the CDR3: TGTGCCAGCAGTGAATCTGGGGGATCACCCCTCCACTTT. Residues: CASSESGGSPLHF.

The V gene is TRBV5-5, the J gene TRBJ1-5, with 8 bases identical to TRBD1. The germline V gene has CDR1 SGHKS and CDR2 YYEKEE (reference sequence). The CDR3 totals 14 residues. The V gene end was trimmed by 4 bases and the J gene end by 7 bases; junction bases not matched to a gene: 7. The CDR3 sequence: CASSDAGGYQPQHF. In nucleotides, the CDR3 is TGTGCCAGCAGCGACGCAGGGGGCTACCAGCCCCAGCATTTT.

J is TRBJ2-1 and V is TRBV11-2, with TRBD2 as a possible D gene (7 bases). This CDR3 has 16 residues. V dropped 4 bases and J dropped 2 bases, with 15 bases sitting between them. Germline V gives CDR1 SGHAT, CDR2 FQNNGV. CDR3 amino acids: CASSSIGRGAYNEQFF. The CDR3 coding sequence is TGTGCCAGCAGCTCCATAGGGAGGGGGGCCTACAATGAGCAGTTCTTC. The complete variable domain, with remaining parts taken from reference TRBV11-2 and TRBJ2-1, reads EAGVAQSPRYKIIEKRQSVAFWCNPISGHATLYWYQQILGQGPKLLIQFQNNGVVDDSQLPKDRFSAERLKGVDSTLKIQPAKLEDSAVYLCASSSIGRGAYNEQFFGPGTRLTVL.

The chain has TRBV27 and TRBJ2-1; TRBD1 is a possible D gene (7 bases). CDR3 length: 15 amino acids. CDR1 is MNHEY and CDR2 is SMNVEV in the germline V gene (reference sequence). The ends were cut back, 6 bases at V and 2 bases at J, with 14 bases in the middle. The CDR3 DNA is TGTGCCAGCAGGGATGGAGGGGGCGCCTACAATGAGCAGTTCTTC. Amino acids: CASRDGGGAYNEQFF.

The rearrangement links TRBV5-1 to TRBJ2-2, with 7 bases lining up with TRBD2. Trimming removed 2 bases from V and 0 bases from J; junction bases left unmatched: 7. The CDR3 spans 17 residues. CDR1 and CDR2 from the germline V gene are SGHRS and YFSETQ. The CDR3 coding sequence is TGCGCCAGCAGCTTCGAGCGGGGCCTCGCGAACACCGGGGAGCTGTTTTTT. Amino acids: CASSFERGLANTGELFF.

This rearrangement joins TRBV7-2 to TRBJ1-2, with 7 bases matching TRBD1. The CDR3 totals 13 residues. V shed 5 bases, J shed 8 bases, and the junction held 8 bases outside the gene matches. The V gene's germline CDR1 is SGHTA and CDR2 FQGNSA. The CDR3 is CASSLLQGKGYTF. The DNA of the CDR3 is TGTGCCAGCAGCCTACTACAGGGGAAGGGCTACACCTTC.

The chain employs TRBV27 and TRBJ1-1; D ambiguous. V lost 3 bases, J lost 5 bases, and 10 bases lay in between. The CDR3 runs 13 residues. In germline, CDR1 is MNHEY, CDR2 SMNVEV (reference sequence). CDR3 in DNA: TGTGCCAGCAGTTTGGAGAGCTTTACTGAAGCTTTCTTT. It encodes CASSLESFTEAFF.

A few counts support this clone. CDR3 DNA sequence: TGTGCCAGCAGCGTAGAGGAGAATAGGGATAATTCACCCCTCCACTTT. Residues: CASSVEENRDNSPLHF. J is TRBJ1-6 and V is TRBV9; D gene unclear. There are 16 residues in the CDR3. Germline V gene lookup returns CDR1 SGDLS and CDR2 YYNGEE. The ends were cut back, 0 bases at V and 5 bases at J, with 12 bases in the middle.

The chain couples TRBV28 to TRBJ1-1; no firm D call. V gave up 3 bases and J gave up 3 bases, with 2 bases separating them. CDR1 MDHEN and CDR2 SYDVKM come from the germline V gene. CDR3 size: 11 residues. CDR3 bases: TGTGCCAGCAGTTTTTACACTGAAGCTTTCTTT. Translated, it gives CASSFYTEAFF.

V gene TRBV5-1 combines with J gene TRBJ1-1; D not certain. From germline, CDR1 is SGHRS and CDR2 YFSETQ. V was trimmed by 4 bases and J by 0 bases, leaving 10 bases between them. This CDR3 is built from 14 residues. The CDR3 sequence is CASSTPGLNTEAFF. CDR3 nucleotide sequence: TGCGCCAGCAGCACCCCTGGACTGAACACTGAAGCTTTCTTT.

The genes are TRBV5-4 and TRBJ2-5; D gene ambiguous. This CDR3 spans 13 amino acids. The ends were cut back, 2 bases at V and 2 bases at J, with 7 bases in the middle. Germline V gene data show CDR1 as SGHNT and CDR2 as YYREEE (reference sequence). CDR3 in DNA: TGTGCCAGCAGCTTAACAGAACAAGAGACCCAGTACTTC. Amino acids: CASSLTEQETQYF.

CDR3 in amino acids: CASSVRGQGSYNEQFF. The CDR3 nucleotides are TGTGCCAGCAGCGTGAGGGGACAGGGCTCCTACAATGAGCAGTTCTTC. This chain connects TRBV9 to TRBJ2-1; 9 nucleotides align to TRBD1. Germline values: CDR1 SGDLS, CDR2 YYNGEE. V was clipped by 2 bases and J by 0 bases; unmatched bases: 3. CDR3 size: 16 residues.

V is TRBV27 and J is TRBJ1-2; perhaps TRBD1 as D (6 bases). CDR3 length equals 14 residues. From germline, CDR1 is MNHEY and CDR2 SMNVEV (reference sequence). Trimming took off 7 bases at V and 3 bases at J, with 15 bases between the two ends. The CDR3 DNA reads TGTGCCAGCAACCCAAGGGGGGGGGACTATGGCTACACCTTC. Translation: CASNPRGGDYGYTF.

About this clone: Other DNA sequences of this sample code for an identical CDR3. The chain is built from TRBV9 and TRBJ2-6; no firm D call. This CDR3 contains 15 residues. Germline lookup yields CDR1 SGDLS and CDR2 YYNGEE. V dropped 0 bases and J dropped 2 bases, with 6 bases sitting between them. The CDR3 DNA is TGTGCCAGCAGCGTAGGATGGACTGGGGCCAACGTCCTGACTTTC. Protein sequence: CASSVGWTGANVLTF.

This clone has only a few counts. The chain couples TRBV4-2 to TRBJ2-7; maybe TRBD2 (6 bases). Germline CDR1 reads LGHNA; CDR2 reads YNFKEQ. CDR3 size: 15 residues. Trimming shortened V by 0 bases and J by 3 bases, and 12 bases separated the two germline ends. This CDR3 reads CASSQDWDSVYEQYF. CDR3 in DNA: TGTGCCAGCAGCCAAGATTGGGACTCCGTCTACGAGCAGTACTTC.

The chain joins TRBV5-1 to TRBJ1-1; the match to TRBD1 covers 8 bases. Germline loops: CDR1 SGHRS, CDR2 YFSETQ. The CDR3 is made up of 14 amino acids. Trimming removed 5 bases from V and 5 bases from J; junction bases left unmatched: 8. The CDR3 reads CASRLQGAGTEAFF. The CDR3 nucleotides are TGCGCCAGCAGATTGCAGGGGGCAGGGACTGAAGCTTTCTTT.

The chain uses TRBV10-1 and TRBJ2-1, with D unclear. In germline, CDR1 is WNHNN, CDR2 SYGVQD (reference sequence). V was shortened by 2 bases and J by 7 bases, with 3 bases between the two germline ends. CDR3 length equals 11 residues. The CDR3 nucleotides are TGCGCCAGCAGTGAGGCGAATGAGCAGTTCTTC. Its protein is CASSEANEQFF.

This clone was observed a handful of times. For the CDR3, the DNA is TGCGCCAGCAGTCAATCGAAGAAATTTGAAGCTTTCTTT. It yields the protein CASSQSKKFEAFF. The gene calls are TRBV23-1 and TRBJ1-1, with unresolved D. TRBV23-1 is classed as an ORF, of uncertain function. The CDR3 has 13 residues. Trimming took off 0 bases at V and 7 bases at J, with 9 bases between the two ends.

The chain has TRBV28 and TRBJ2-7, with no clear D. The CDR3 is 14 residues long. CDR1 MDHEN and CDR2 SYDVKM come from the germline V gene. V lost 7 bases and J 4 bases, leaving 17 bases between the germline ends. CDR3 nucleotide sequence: TGTGCCAGCACCACCGGGTCGGGCAGATACGAGCAGTACTTC. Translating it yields CASTTGSGRYEQYF. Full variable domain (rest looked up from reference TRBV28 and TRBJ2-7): DVKVTQSSRYLVKRTGEKVFLECVQDMDHENMFWYRQDPGLGLRLIYFSYDVKMKEKGDIPEGYSVSREKKERFSLILESASTNQTSMYLCASTTGSGRYEQYFGPGTRLTVT.

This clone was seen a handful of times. CDR3 sequence (DNA): TGCGCCAGCAGCCCGGGACTAGCGGGGGGTCCGATGAATGAGCAGTTCTTC. This translates into CASSPGLAGGPMNEQFF. The gene calls are TRBV5-1 and TRBJ2-1; the match to TRBD2 covers 15 bases. This CDR3 region has 17 residues. Per the germline V gene, CDR1 is SGHRS and CDR2 is YFSETQ. V dropped 4 bases and J dropped 7; count of bases not matched to a gene: 9.

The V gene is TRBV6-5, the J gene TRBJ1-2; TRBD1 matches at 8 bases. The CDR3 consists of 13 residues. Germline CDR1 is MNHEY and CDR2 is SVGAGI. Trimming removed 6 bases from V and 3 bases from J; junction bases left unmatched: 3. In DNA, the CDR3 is TGTGCCAGCAGCAGGGGGCCGGACTATGGCTACACCTTC. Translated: CASSRGPDYGYTF.

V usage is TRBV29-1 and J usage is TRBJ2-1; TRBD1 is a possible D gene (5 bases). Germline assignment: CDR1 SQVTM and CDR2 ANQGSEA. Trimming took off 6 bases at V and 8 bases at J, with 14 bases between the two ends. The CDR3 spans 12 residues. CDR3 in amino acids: CSVHAGWDEQFF. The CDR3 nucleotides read TGCAGCGTGCACGCAGGGTGGGATGAGCAGTTCTTC.

The CDR3 DNA follows: TGTGCCAGTAGTATAGGCAGGCCCAATGAGCAGTTCTTC. As protein: CASSIGRPNEQFF. The chain has TRBV19 and TRBJ2-1, with unresolved D. The CDR3 loop spans 13 amino acids. V lost 1 base and J 6 bases, leaving 7 bases between the germline ends. Germline V CDR1 and CDR2: LNHDA, SQIVND (reference sequence). Full variable domain (missing parts from reference TRBV19 and TRBJ2-1): DGGITQSPKYLFRKEGQNVTLSCEQNLNHDAMYWYRQDPGQGLRLIYYSQIVNDFQKGDIAEGYSVSREKKESFPLTVTSAQKNPTAFYLCASSIGRPNEQFFGPGTRLTVL.

The CDR3 protein is CASSPGPGDEAFF. The CDR3 DNA is TGCGCCAGCAGCCCGGGGCCCGGGGATGAAGCTTTCTTT. The chain carries TRBV5-1 and TRBJ1-1, with D perhaps matching TRBD1 (5 bases). The germline gives CDR1 SGHRS, CDR2 YFSETQ. The CDR3 sequence is 13 residues long. Trimming took off 4 bases at V and 7 bases at J, with 14 bases between the two ends.

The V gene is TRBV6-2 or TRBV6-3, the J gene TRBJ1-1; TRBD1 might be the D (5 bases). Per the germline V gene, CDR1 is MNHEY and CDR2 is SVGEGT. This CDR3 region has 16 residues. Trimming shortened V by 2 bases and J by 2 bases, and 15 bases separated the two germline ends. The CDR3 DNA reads TGTGCCAGCAGTTACGAGCCCGGACATTTAAACACTGAAGCTTTCTTT. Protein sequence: CASSYEPGHLNTEAFF.